Listed here are 27 T cell receptor beta chains from one sample, sequenced in a study of OX40 agonist ivuxolimab in advanced cancers. Sequencing used immunoSEQ multiplex PCR; TCRdb keeps in-frame clones, though not all of them. The sample yields about 59,000 clones, about 90% seen once. Sequences were derived from CD4+ or CD8+ T cells sorted from blood, sampled in a trial of the OX40 agonist ivuxolimab. All receptors derive from an adult with an advanced solid tumor such as melanoma, head and neck, liver or kidney cancer.

The chain links TRBV2 to TRBJ1-5; no reliable D call. Trimming pared 3 bases from V and 6 bases from J, leaving 12 bases between. CDR1 SNHLY and CDR2 FYNNEI come from the germline V gene. The CDR3 loop spans 14 amino acids. CDR3 in amino acids: CASSDGQASQPQHF. The CDR3 DNA reads as TGTGCCAGCAGTGACGGCCAGGCCTCTCAGCCCCAGCATTTT.

In its sample, this clone was seen once. This chain joins TRBV28 and TRBJ1-5, with unresolved D. V was cut by 6 bases and J by 4 bases, with 13 bases left in between. The CDR3 is 14 residues long. The germline CDR1 and CDR2 sequences are MDHEN and SYDVKM. CDR3 protein: CASRYRATNQPQHF. The CDR3, as DNA: TGTGCCAGCAGGTACCGGGCCACAAATCAGCCCCAGCATTTT.

This clone was counted only a few times. The genes are TRBV6-5 and TRBJ2-1; D not resolved. Trimming took off 1 base at V and 10 bases at J, with 11 bases between the two ends. CDR1 and CDR2 from the germline V gene are MNHEY and SVGAGI. The CDR3 totals 13 residues. CDR3 nucleotides: TGTGCCAGCAGTTACTTCGCCCGTTCCGAGCAGTTCTTC. Its protein product is CASSYFARSEQFF.

This clone was recorded once. The J gene is TRBJ1-5, the V gene TRBV19; the D is unclear. Looked up from germline, CDR1 is LNHDA and CDR2 is SQIVND (reference sequence). The V and J ends lost 6 bases and 0 bases respectively, with 15 bases between them. The CDR3 contains 16 residues. This CDR3 is CASSFLISYSNQPQHF. The DNA for the CDR3 is TGTGCCAGTAGCTTTCTGATCTCCTATAGCAATCAGCCCCAGCATTTT.

The CDR3 bases are TGTGCCAGCAGTTACTCGGCTAGCGGCACAGATACGCAGTATTTT. Protein: CASSYSASGTDTQYF. The chain links TRBV6-5 to TRBJ2-3; TRBD2 might be the D (6 bases). The ends were cut back, 0 bases at V and 1 base at J, with 8 bases in the middle. The CDR3 is 15 residues long. Germline V CDR1 and CDR2: MNHEY, SVGAGI.

The chain has TRBV25-1 and TRBJ1-2; no definite D call. The CDR3 runs 17 residues. V was trimmed by 1 base and J by 6 bases, leaving 21 bases between them. Per germline, CDR1 MGHDK and CDR2 SYGVNS. This CDR3 is CASSEWGTSIETDGYTF. The CDR3 coding sequence is TGTGCCAGCAGTGAATGGGGTACGTCCATTGAAACGGATGGCTACACCTTC.

The genes are TRBV19 and TRBJ1-2; 9 nucleotides agree with TRBD1. V lost 0 bases, J lost 8 bases, and 7 bases stayed unmatched. The CDR3 sequence is 15 residues long. CDR1 LNHDA and CDR2 SQIVND come from the germline V gene (reference sequence). The CDR3 coding sequence is TGTGCCAGTAGTATAGAGCCCGGGACAGGGTTCGGCTACACCTTC. Translation: CASSIEPGTGFGYTF.

The V call is TRBV25-1, the J call TRBJ2-1; D not resolved. There are 13 residues in the CDR3. Between the trimmed V and J ends, which lost 2 bases and 6 bases, there was a span of 8 bases. The germline CDR1 and CDR2 sequences are MGHDK and SYGVNS. The CDR3 protein is CASSEMVSNEQFF. Written as DNA, the CDR3 is TGTGCCAGCAGTGAAATGGTTTCCAATGAGCAGTTCTTC. Looking up the rest from reference TRBV25-1 and TRBJ2-1 gives the full variable domain: EADIYQTPRYLVIGTGKKITLECSQTMGHDKMYWYQQDPGMELHLIHYSYGVNSTEKGDLSSESTVSRIRTEHFPLTLESARPSHTSQYLCASSEMVSNEQFFGPGTRLTVL.

The chain links TRBV27 to TRBJ2-3; tentatively, D is TRBD1 (6 bases). The CDR3 contains 15 residues. V was shortened by 3 bases and J by 2 bases, with 12 bases between the two germline ends. Germline CDR1 and CDR2: MNHEY and SMNVEV (reference sequence). For the CDR3, the DNA is TGTGCCAGCAGTTTGGAAGGACAGCACACAGATACGCAGTATTTT. It encodes CASSLEGQHTDTQYF.

The CDR3 sequence: CASSFSYGYTF. For the CDR3, the DNA is TGTGCCAGCTCGTTTAGCTATGGCTACACCTTC. The rearrangement joins TRBV6-1 to TRBJ1-2, with D unresolved. The ends were cut back, 8 bases at V and 4 bases at J, with 8 bases in the middle. Germline CDR1 and CDR2: MNHNS and SASEGT. The CDR3 spans 11 residues.

V usage is TRBV19 and J usage is TRBJ1-5; D uncertain. V shed 8 bases and J shed 0 bases, with 8 bases lying between them. Germline V gene data show CDR1 as LNHDA and CDR2 as SQIVND (reference sequence). CDR3 length: 13 residues. CDR3 protein: CASGTVSNQPQHF. The CDR3 DNA sequence: TGTGCCAGTGGAACAGTTAGCAATCAGCCCCAGCATTTT.

The rearrangement uses TRBV28 and TRBJ1-5; a weak D match, TRBD1 (6 bases). CDR3 length: 14 amino acids. Germline lookup yields CDR1 MDHEN and CDR2 SYDVKM. V was pared by 4 bases and J by 7 bases, with 14 bases between. The CDR3 DNA follows: TGTGCCAGCAGTTCTCAGGGGATAGGGCAGCCCCAGCATTTT. Translating it yields CASSSQGIGQPQHF.

The CDR3 DNA sequence: TGTGCCAGCAGCGACACTTCGTACAATGAGCAGTTCTTC. This sequence encodes CASSDTSYNEQFF. The genes are TRBV9 and TRBJ2-1; D unresolved. Germline V gene data show CDR1 as SGDLS and CDR2 as YYNGEE. This CDR3 is built from 13 residues. V was trimmed by 3 bases and J by 4 bases, leaving 8 bases between them.

In this sample, this clone turned up once. The chain uses TRBV6-5 and TRBJ2-1, with 12 nucleotides matching TRBD2. The CDR3 is 15 amino acids. Germline CDR1 is MNHEY and CDR2 is SVGAGI. V was pared by 1 base and J by 10 bases, with 5 bases of the junction left unmatched. This CDR3 reads CASSYFGLAGGEQFF. DNA for the CDR3: TGTGCCAGCAGTTACTTCGGCCTAGCGGGAGGGGAGCAGTTCTTC.

V is TRBV27 and J is TRBJ2-3; no reliable D call. Germline V gives CDR1 MNHEY, CDR2 SMNVEV (reference sequence). The germline V and J ends were trimmed by 3 bases and 2 bases, with 6 bases remaining between them. The CDR3 runs 13 residues. As DNA, the CDR3 is TGTGCCAGCAGTTTTTTACTCACAGATACGCAGTATTTT. Translated, it gives CASSFLLTDTQYF.

V usage is TRBV19 and J usage is TRBJ1-5, with a tentative D call TRBD1 (6 bases). The CDR3 loop spans 13 amino acids. Germline-derived CDR1 and CDR2 are LNHDA and SQIVND (reference sequence). The V gene lost 7 bases and the J gene lost 5 bases, with 12 bases spanning the gap. CDR3 sequence (DNA): TGTGCCAGTAATCCTAACAGGGATCAGCCCCAGCATTTT. Translating gives CASNPNRDQPQHF.

V and J are TRBV5-8 and TRBJ2-1, with TRBD2 matching 11 bases. With 0 bases clipped from V and 5 bases from J, the junction kept 10 bases outside the gene matches. CDR1 and CDR2 (germline): SGHTS, YDEGEE. The CDR3 extends over 18 amino acids. CDR3 in DNA: TGTGCCAGCAGCTTGGAGCTACTACTAGCGGGAGCCCACAATGAGCAGTTCTTC. Protein: CASSLELLLAGAHNEQFF. Full variable domain (missing parts from reference TRBV5-8 and TRBJ2-1): EAGVTQSPTHLIKTRGQQATLRCSPISGHTSVYWYQQALGLGLQFLLWYDEGEERNRGNFPPRFSGRQFPNYSSELNVNALELEDSALYLCASSLELLLAGAHNEQFFGPGTRLTVL.

The chain couples TRBV27 to TRBJ2-1, with 7 bases that match TRBD1. Trimming at V came to 4 bases and at J to 7 bases, leaving 7 bases not matched to a gene. The germline gives CDR1 MNHEY, CDR2 SMNVEV (reference sequence). This CDR3 comprises 14 residues. The CDR3 spells CASSWQGEWNEQFF. The DNA for the CDR3 is TGTGCCAGCAGTTGGCAGGGGGAATGGAATGAGCAGTTCTTC.

V gene TRBV7-9 combines with J gene TRBJ1-5; TRBD1 aligns across 7 bases. The CDR3 loop spans 15 amino acids. Trimming at V came to 5 bases and at J to 4 bases, leaving 8 bases not matched to a gene. CDR1 and CDR2 (germline): SEHNR, FQNEAQ (reference sequence). This chain's CDR3 is CASSEAPGGNQPQHF. The CDR3 DNA sequence: TGTGCCAGCAGCGAGGCCCCAGGGGGAAATCAGCCCCAGCATTTT.

In DNA form, the CDR3 reads TGTGCCAGCAGTTTCTTAGGGTATAGCAATCAGCCCCAGCATTTT. This sequence encodes CASSFLGYSNQPQHF. The chain recombines TRBV28 with TRBJ1-5; D is ambiguous. The CDR3 is made up of 15 amino acids. Germline lookup yields CDR1 MDHEN and CDR2 SYDVKM. The V and J ends lost 3 bases and 0 bases respectively, with 9 bases between them. Supplemented by reference TRBV28 and TRBJ1-5, the full variable domain reads DVKVTQSSRYLVKRTGEKVFLECVQDMDHENMFWYRQDPGLGLRLIYFSYDVKMKEKGDIPEGYSVSREKKERFSLILESASTNQTSMYLCASSFLGYSNQPQHFGDGTRLSIL.

Only a few counts were recorded for this clone. The chain links TRBV23-1 to TRBJ1-6; D call uncertain. TRBV23-1 carries the ORF label, with uncertain function. This CDR3 is 14 amino acids long. Trimming left V 0 bases short and J 4 bases short, with 4 bases between. The CDR3 sequence is CASSQSGYNSPLHF. The CDR3 DNA reads TGCGCCAGCAGTCAATCAGGGTATAATTCACCCCTCCACTTT.

This clone was seen only a few times. This chain connects TRBV4-2 to TRBJ1-3, with no clear D. CDR1 and CDR2 (germline): LGHNA, YNFKEQ. Trimming stripped 7 bases from V and 0 bases from J, with 16 bases between. This CDR3 is built from 16 residues. In nucleotides, the CDR3 is TGTGCCAGCACCTCAACGGCAGTGAGCTCTGGAAACACCATATATTTT. It yields the protein CASTSTAVSSGNTIYF.

The V gene is TRBV6-6, the J gene TRBJ2-7; D gene unclear. Germline values: CDR1 MNHNY, CDR2 SVGAGI (reference sequence). Trimming removed 6 bases at V and 0 bases at J, with 12 bases between. This CDR3 has 14 residues. In nucleotides, the CDR3 is TGTGCCAGCAGCTACACACCCACCTCCTACGAGCAGTACTTC. Residues: CASSYTPTSYEQYF.

The CDR3 DNA reads as TGCGCCAGCAGCCAAAAAAGGGAACAGGGGAACACTGAAGCTTTCTTT. It codes for CASSQKREQGNTEAFF. The gene calls are TRBV4-3 and TRBJ1-1, with D perhaps matching TRBD1 (6 bases). This CDR3 is built from 16 residues. CDR1 LGHNA and CDR2 YSLEER come from the germline V gene. V lost 2 bases to trimming and J lost 1 base, with 14 bases between them.

This sequence joins TRBV2 and TRBJ1-3; possible D gene TRBD1, 6 bases. Trimming pared 6 bases from V and 1 base from J, leaving 10 bases between. The CDR3 totals 14 residues. The germline V gene has CDR1 SNHLY and CDR2 FYNNEI. The CDR3 bases are TGTGCCAGCAGCGGACAGAGGTCTGGAAACACCATATATTTT. Protein: CASSGQRSGNTIYF.

The V call is TRBV28, the J call TRBJ2-1, with 10 bases that match TRBD2. The CDR3 loop spans 16 amino acids. V shed 3 bases, J shed 4 bases, and the junction held 6 bases outside the gene matches. CDR1 and CDR2 (germline): MDHEN, SYDVKM. CDR3 in amino acids: CASSFAGLAVYNEQFF. DNA for the CDR3: TGTGCCAGCAGTTTCGCCGGACTAGCGGTTTACAATGAGCAGTTCTTC.

V gene TRBV9 combines with J gene TRBJ2-1; D uncertain. This CDR3 comprises 11 residues. The V and J ends lost 0 bases and 10 bases respectively, with 5 bases between them. From germline, CDR1 is SGDLS and CDR2 YYNGEE. CDR3: CASSVDREQFF. In DNA, the CDR3 is TGTGCCAGCAGCGTAGACCGGGAGCAGTTCTTC.